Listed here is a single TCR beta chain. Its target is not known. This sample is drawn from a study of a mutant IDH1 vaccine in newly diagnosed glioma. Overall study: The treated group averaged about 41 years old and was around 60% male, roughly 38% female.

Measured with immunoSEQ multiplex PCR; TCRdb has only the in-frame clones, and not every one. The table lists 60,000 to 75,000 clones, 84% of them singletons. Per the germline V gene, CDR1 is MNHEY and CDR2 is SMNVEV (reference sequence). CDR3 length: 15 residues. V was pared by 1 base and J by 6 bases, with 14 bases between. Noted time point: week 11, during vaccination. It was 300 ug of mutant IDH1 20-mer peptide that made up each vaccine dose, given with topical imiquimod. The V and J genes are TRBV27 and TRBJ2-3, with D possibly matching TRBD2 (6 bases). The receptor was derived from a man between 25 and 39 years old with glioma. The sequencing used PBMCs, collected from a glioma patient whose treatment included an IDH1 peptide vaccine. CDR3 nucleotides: TGTGCCAGCAGTTTATTAGGTCTACGGGGGGATACGCAGTATTTT. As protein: CASSLLGLRGDTQYF.